The sequence of this T cell receptor beta chain was determined in a study of T cell responses to AZD1222 COVID-19 vaccine (dated by TCRdb to about 2021). Notes on the research overall: TCR sequencing covered approximately 230 trial participants: 200 to 220 given two doses of AZD1222 and 26 given two doses of MenACWY control vaccine. Trial participants were enrolled by age into 18-55, 56-69 and 70-plus year subgroups, with about 150, 28 and 57 TCR-sequenced participants respectively.

The research as a whole found: Conclusions about previously exposed vaccinees were limited because only six AZD1222 recipients were SARS-CoV-2 seropositive at baseline. Reportedly, close to half of the unique spike-specific TCRs recognized epitopes lying outside the regions that are mutated in the B.1.351 and B.1.1.7 variants. CD4 TCRs associated with the vaccine covered the entire spike protein, and the dominant responses were in regions 160-218 and 743-854. Participants were mostly white British and included more females than males, and it was suggested by the authors that clonal diversity may have been underestimated. The 56-69-year group was small, and its depth increase did not reach significance, likely because of low power. After two AZD1222 doses, spike-specific TCR breadth and depth were significantly higher than at day 0 and than in MenACWY recipients. Because no day 14 peak-response samples were available, the repertoires could be characterized only after the peak T cell response.

This specimen's time point label, interpreted: baseline before first vaccination. The treatment or condition label on this specimen signifies: meningococcal conjugate vaccine given as trial control. Samples from vaccinated people were obtained from the UK trials COV001 and COV002, which included a single-blind randomized controlled phase 2/3 trial of AZD1222 (ChAdOx1 nCoV-19) in healthy adults. Trial participant PBMC samples were collected at day 0 and day 28 after the second dose for TCRbeta chain sequencing. The CDR3 regions of human TCRbeta chains were analyzed by immunosequencing. Per the source publication's procedure: TCRs in the repertoires were compared against a reference library of SARS-CoV-2-specific TCRs that had been generated with the MIRA antigen-specificity platform. Breadth meant the fraction of unique TCRs that were SARS-CoV-2-associated, whereas depth meant the fraction of total T cells that were SARS-CoV-2-associated. Using the MIRA data, each spike-specific TCR was assigned both to the spike region to which the TCR was reactive and to a CD4 or CD8 class. Log10-transformed breadth and depth values were compared by one-way ANOVA with Sidak's multiple comparisons tests. TCRdb provides this immuneACCESS table in a form limited to in-frame rearrangements. Some clones are lacking; in checked studies, under half of them reflect an unresolved V gene, and why the rest are absent is not known. For V, J and clone size, that table is used; D and trimming come from the DNA. For this sample there are around 150,000 clones; just over 90% appear just once. The ten most abundant clones make up 4.4% of the sample.

In the case of this clone: Its antigen is not yet known. The input lacks base qualities; no much larger clone sits a single base away.

According to the germline V gene (reference sequence), CDR1 reads LNHDA and CDR2 reads SQIVND. V gives up 3 bases and J gives up 2 bases, and the segment between their germline ends measures 17 bases. From cysteine to phenylalanine, the CDR3 is 16 amino acids long. Here the CDR3 DNA is all that survives: 48 bases in frame from base 1. This TCR was recovered from an adult in good health. The sample consisted of peripheral blood, taken on day 0 of MenACWY control vaccination. Recombination linked TRBV19 to TRBJ2-7; TRBD1 is perhaps the D gene, given 5 matching bases. The nucleotide sequence is given as TGTGCCAGTAGTATTACCGCTGGGGCCTCCCCCTACGAGCAGTACTTC. This sequence encodes CASSITAGASPYEQYF.